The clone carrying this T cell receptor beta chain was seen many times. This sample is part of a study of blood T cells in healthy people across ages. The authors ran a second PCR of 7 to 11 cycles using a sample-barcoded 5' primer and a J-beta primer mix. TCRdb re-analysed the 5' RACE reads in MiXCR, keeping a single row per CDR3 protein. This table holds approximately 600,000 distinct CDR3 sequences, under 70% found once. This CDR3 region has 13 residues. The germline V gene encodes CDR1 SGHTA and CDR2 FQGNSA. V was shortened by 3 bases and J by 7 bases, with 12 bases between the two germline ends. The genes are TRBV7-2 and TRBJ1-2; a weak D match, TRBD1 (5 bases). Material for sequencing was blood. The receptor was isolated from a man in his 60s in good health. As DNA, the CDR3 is TGTGCCAGCAGCTTGTCCAGGGAGGGTGGCTACACCTTC. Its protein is CASSLSREGGYTF.